The clone carrying this TCR beta chain was counted a few times. Its antigen is unknown. This specimen comes from a study of cytomegalovirus exposure and HLA in healthy donors. Findings of the study overall: It was reported that TCR beta sequences correctly inferred the HLA-A and HLA-B alleles for most subjects. Most of the TCR beta V segments (in an earlier analysis) were productive either about 90% or about 30% of the time.

A multiplex PCR was run with 60 Vbeta primers and 13 Jbeta primers. Some clones are missing from TCRdb's copy, which holds only in-frame ones; the method was immunoSEQ multiplex PCR. The sample contains approximately 100,000 clones, about 74% of which appear only once. The receptor's source is a male donor in good health and CMV-seronegative. The source material was PBMCs.

This chain's CDR3 is CASSYSEPGLAFF. CDR3 nucleotides: TGTGCCAGCAGTTACTCGGAGCCCGGCTTGGCTTTCTTT. This chain joins TRBV6-5 and TRBJ1-1, with D unclear. V gave up 0 bases and J gave up 11 bases, with 13 bases separating them. Looked up from germline, CDR1 is MNHEY and CDR2 is SVGAGI. CDR3 length equals 13 residues.